Listed here are 3 T cell receptor beta chains from one sample, sequenced in a study of blood T cell repertoires in COVID-19. Using immunoSEQ multiplex PCR, the repertoire was profiled, and TCRdb retains in-frame clones only, with some absent. Counted here are 70,000 to 80,000 clones, 84% occurring once; the ten biggest clones make up 12%. Sequences were obtained from peripheral blood. The receptors come from a human donor in a cohort sampled during active COVID-19.

Note on this clone: The identical CDR3 is also encoded by other nucleotide sequences in the sample. V gene TRBV5-4 combines with J gene TRBJ2-7; D is unresolved. The CDR3 contains 13 residues. V was pared by 1 base and J by 1 base, with 6 bases between. Germline values: CDR1 SGHNT, CDR2 YYREEE (reference sequence). The CDR3 DNA reads as TGTGCCAGCAGCTTGCCCCCTTCCTACGAGCAGTACTTC. Residues: CASSLPPSYEQYF.

The V and J genes are TRBV7-2 and TRBJ2-7; 10 bases fit TRBD1. The germline V gene has CDR1 SGHTA and CDR2 FQGNSA. The CDR3 spans 17 residues. J gave up 4 bases and V 5 bases, and 14 bases lay outside the gene matches. CDR3 in DNA: TGTGCCAGCAGCATGGGGTCGGGCGGGACAGGGGCGTACGAGCAGTACTTC. The encoded protein is CASSMGSGGTGAYEQYF.

V is TRBV29-1 and J is TRBJ2-4; TRBD1 agrees at 10 bases. The CDR3 sequence is 15 residues long. Trimming at V came to 7 bases and at J to 6 bases, leaving 12 bases not matched to a gene. Germline V CDR1 and CDR2: SQVTM, ANQGSEA. CDR3 sequence reads: CSASWERDRGNIQYF. The CDR3 DNA reads TGCAGCGCTTCCTGGGAGAGGGACAGGGGAAACATTCAGTACTTC.